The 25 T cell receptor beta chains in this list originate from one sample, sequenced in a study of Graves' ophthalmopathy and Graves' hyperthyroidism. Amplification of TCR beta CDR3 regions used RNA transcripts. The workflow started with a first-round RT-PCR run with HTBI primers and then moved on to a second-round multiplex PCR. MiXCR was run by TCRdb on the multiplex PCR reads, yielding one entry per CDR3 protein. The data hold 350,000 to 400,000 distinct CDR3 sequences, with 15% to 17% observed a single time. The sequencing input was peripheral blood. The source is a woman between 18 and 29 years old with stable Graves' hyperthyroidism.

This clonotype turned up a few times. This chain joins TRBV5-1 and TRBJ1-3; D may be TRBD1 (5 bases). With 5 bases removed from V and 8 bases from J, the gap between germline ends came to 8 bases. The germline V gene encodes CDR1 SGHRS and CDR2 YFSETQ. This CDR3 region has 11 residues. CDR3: CASSGGDTIYF. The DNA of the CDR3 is TGCGCCAGCAGTGGGGGAGACACCATATATTTT.

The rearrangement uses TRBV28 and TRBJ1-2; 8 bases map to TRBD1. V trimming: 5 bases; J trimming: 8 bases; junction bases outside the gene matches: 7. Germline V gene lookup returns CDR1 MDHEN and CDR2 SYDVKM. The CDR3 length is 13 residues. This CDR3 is CASSVRTGQGYTF. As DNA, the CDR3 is TGTGCCAGCAGTGTCCGGACAGGGCAAGGCTACACCTTC.

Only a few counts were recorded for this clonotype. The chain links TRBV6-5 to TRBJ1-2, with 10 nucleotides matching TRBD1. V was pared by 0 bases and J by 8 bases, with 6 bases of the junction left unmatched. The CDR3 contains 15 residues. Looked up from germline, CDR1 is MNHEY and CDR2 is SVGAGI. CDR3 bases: TGTGCCAGCAGTTACTCGGGACAGGGGACGGGGGGCTACACCTTC. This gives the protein CASSYSGQGTGGYTF.

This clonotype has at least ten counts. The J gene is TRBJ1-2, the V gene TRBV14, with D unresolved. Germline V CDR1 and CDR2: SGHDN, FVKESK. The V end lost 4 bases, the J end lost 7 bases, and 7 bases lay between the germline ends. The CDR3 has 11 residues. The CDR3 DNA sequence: TGTGCCAGCAGCCCCCCGAGTGGCTACACCTTC. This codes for CASSPPSGYTF.

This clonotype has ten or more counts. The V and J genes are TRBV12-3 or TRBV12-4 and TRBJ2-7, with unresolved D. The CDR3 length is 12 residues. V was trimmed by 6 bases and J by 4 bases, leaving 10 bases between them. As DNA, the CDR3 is TGTGCCAGCAGGACCGACGGATACGAGCAGTACTTC. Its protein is CASRTDGYEQYF.

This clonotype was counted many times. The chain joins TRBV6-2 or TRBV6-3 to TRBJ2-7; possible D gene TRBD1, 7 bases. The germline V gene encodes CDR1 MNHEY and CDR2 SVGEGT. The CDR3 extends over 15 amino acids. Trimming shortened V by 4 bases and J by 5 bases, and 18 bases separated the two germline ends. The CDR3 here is CASSSFQGGIDEQYF. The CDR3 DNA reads TGTGCCAGCAGTTCCTTCCAGGGGGGCATCGACGAGCAGTACTTC.

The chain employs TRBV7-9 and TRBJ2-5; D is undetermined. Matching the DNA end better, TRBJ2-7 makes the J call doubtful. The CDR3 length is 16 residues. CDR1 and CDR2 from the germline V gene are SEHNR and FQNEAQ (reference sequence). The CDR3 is CASSPNGDDASYEQYF. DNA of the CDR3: TGTGCCAGCAGCCCTAATGGGGATGATGCGTCCTACGAGCAGTACTTC.

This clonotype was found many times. The CDR3 DNA is TGTGCCAGCAGTTCGCCGGGACAGGGAGTAAACGGCTACACCTTC. Translating it yields CASSSPGQGVNGYTF. The V call is TRBV28, the J call TRBJ1-2; 9 positions match TRBD1. The CDR3 loop spans 15 amino acids. V lost 4 bases to trimming and J lost 8 bases; unmatched junction nucleotides: 11. Germline V gene data show CDR1 as MDHEN and CDR2 as SYDVKM.

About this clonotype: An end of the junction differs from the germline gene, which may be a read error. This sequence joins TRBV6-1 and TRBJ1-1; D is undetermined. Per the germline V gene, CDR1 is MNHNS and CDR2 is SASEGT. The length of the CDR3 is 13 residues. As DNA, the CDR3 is TGTGCCAGCAGTGGAGGCATGAACATTGAAGCTTTCTTT. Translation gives CASSGGMNIEAFF.

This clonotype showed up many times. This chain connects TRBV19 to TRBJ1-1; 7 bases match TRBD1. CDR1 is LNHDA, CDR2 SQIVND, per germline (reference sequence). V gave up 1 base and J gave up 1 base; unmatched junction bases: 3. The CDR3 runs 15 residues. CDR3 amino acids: CASSIGDSRNTEAFF. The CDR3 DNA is TGTGCCAGTAGTATAGGGGACAGCCGGAACACTGAAGCTTTCTTT.

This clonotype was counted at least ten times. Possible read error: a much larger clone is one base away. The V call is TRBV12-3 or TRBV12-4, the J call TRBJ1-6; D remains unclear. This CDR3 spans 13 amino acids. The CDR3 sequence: CASSFRSNSHLHF. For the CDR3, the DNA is TGTGCCAGCAGTTTTCGGAGTAATTCACACCTCCACTTT.

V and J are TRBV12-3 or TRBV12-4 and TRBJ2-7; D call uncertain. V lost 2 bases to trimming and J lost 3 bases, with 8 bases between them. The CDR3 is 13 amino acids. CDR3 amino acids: CASSLNADYEQYF. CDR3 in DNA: TGTGCCAGCAGTTTAAACGCAGACTACGAGCAGTACTTC.

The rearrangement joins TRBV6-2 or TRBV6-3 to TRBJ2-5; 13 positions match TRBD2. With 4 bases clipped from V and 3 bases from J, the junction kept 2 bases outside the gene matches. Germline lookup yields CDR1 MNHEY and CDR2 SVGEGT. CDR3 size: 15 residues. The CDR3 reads CASSWTSGGKETQYF. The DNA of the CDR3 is TGTGCCAGCAGTTGGACTAGCGGGGGTAAAGAGACCCAGTACTTC.

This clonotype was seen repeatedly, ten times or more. The CDR3 loop is CASSQEWLDCCMGNQPQHF. The CDR3 DNA follows: TGTGCCAGCAGCCAAGAATGGCTTGACTGTTGTATGGGCAATCAGCCCCAGCATTTT. The rearrangement uses TRBV4-2 and TRBJ1-5; D gene unclear. Germline CDR1 LGHNA, CDR2 YNFKEQ. Trimming shortened V by 0 bases and J by 2 bases, and 20 bases separated the two germline ends. CDR3 length equals 19 residues.

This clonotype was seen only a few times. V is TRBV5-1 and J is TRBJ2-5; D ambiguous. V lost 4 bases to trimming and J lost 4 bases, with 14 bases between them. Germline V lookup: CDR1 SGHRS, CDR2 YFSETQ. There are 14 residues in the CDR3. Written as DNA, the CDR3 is TGCGCCAGCAGCCAGGACCGAGTCGGAGAGACCCAGTACTTC. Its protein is CASSQDRVGETQYF.

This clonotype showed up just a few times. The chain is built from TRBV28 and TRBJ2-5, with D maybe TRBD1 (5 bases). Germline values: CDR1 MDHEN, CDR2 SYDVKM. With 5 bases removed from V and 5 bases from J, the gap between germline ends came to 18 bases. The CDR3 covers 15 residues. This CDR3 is CASSGPQGFMETQYF. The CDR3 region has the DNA TGTGCCAGCAGTGGCCCCCAGGGCTTTATGGAGACCCAGTACTTC.

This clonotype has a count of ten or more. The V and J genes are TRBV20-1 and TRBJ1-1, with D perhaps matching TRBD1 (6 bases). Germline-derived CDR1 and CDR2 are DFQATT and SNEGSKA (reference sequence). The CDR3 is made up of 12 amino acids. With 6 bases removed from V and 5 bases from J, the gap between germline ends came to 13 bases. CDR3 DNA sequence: TGCAGTGCAAAAGACAGGTATACTGAAGCTTTCTTT. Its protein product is CSAKDRYTEAFF.

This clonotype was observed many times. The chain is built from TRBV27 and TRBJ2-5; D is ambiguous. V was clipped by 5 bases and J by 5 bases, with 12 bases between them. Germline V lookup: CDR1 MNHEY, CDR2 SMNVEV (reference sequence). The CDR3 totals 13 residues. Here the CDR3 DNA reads TGTGCCAGCAGTCGGCTCAACGGGGAGACCCAGTACTTC. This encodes CASSRLNGETQYF.

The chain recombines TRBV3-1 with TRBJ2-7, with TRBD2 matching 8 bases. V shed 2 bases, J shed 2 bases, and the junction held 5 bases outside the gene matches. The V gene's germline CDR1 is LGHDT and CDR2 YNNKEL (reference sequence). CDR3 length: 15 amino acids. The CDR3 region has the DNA TGTGCCAGCAGCCAATCTAGCGGGCCAGCCTACGAGCAGTACTTC. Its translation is CASSQSSGPAYEQYF.

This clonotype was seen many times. CDR3 protein: CASSRGSGGTQETQYF. In DNA, the CDR3 is TGTGCCAGCAGTCGAGGGTCTGGCGGAACCCAAGAGACCCAGTACTTC. The chain carries TRBV12-3 or TRBV12-4 and TRBJ2-5; D may be TRBD2 (5 bases). This CDR3 comprises 16 residues. Deletions cut 5 bases from V and 1 base from J, with 17 bases between.

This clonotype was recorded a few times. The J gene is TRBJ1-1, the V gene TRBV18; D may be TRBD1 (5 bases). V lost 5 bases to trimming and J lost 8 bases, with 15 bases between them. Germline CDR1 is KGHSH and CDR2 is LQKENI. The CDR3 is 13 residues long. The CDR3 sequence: CASSDRGRDEAFF. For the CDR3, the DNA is TGTGCCAGCTCAGACCGTGGCCGGGACGAAGCTTTCTTT. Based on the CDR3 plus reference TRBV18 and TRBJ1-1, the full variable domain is NAGVMQNPRHLVRRRGQEARLRCSPMKGHSHVYWYRQLPEEGLKFMVYLQKENIIDESGMPKERFSAEFPKEGPSILRIQQVVRGDSAAYFCASSDRGRDEAFFGQGTRLTVV.

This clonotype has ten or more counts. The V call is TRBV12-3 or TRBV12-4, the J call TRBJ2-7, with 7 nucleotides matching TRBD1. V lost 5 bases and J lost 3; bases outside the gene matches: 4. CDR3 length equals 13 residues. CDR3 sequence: CASSIGTVYEQYF. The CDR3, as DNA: TGTGCCAGCAGTATCGGGACAGTCTACGAGCAGTACTTC.

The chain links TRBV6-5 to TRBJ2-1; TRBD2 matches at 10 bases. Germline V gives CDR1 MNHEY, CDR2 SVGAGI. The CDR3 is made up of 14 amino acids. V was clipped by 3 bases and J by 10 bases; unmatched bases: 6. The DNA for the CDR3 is TGTGCCAGCAGTTATAGCGGGGGGAGAGGGGAGCAGTTCTTC. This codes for CASSYSGGRGEQFF.

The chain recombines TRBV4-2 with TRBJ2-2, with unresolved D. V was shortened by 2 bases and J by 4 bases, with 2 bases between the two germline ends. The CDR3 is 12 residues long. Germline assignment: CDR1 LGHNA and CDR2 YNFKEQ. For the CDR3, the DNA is TGTGCCAGCAGCCAACCCACCGGGGAGCTGTTTTTT. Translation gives CASSQPTGELFF.

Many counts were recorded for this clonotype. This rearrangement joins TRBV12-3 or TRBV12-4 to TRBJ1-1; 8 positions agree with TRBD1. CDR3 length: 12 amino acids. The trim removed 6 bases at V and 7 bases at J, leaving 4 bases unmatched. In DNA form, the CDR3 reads TGTGCCAGCAGCCCAGGACAGGGTGAAGCTTTCTTT. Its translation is CASSPGQGEAFF.